The 20 T cell receptor beta chains below were found in one sample sequenced in a study of metastatic and nonmetastatic thyroid tumors. TCRdb re-called the PCR reads via MiXCR. The top ten clones hold approximately 10% of a sample with roughly 45,000 clones, more than 3% of them seen once. No patient received treatment before thyroid surgery. Sequencing input: blood. The receptors stem from a female donor with papillary thyroid cancer or a benign thyroid nodule (not recorded which). Some clones in this sample may be carry-over from other donors' samples.

This clone has more than one count but fewer than ten. The chain employs TRBV5-1 and TRBJ1-3; D may be TRBD1 (5 bases). CDR1 and CDR2 from the germline V gene are SGHRS and YFSETQ. The CDR3 loop spans 15 amino acids. Between the trimmed V and J ends, which lost 4 bases and 2 bases, there was a span of 13 bases. CDR3: CASSPSTAPGNTIYF. CDR3 DNA sequence: TGCGCCAGCAGCCCTTCGACAGCCCCTGGAAACACCATATATTTT.

This clone has a handful of counts. Here the CDR3 DNA reads TGTGCCAGCAGTTCTACTAGAGGCAATGAGCAGTTCTTC. This sequence encodes CASSSTRGNEQFF. The genes are TRBV2 and TRBJ2-1; TRBD2 is a possible D gene (5 bases). Deletions cut 5 bases from V and 6 bases from J, with 11 bases between. Germline CDR1 SNHLY, CDR2 FYNNEI. The CDR3 spans 13 residues.

The gene calls are TRBV7-2 and TRBJ2-1; D unresolved. This CDR3 is built from 14 residues. Per germline, CDR1 SGHTA and CDR2 FQGNSA. V lost 7 bases and J lost 3, with 13 bases in between. CDR3 in DNA: TGTGCCAGCAACCCACCCGAAAGCTACAATGAGCAGTTCTTC. Protein sequence: CASNPPESYNEQFF.

In its sample, this clone was seen many times. This CDR3 is CASTPGGNSYSEQYF. As DNA, the CDR3 is TGTGCCAGCACACCCGGAGGGAATTCCTATAGCGAGCAGTACTTC. V and J are TRBV6-1 and TRBJ2-7; tentative D call: TRBD2 (6 bases). The CDR3 has 15 residues. Germline lookup yields CDR1 MNHNS and CDR2 SASEGT. Trimming left V 7 bases short and J 6 bases short, with 22 bases between.

This clone is medium-sized. The V call is TRBV5-1, the J call TRBJ2-3; 11 bases are a match to TRBD2. Per the germline V gene, CDR1 is SGHRS and CDR2 is YFSETQ. The trim removed 0 bases at V and 6 bases at J, leaving 6 bases unmatched. The CDR3 is 16 amino acids. CDR3 amino acids: CASSLGGLAESDTQYF. Written as DNA, the CDR3 is TGCGCCAGCAGCTTGGGGGGACTAGCGGAGTCCGATACGCAGTATTTT.

This clone has a handful of counts. At one of its ends the junction is not consistent with the germline gene, which may arise from a read error. V and J are TRBV7-8 and TRBJ2-1; 8 nucleotides align to TRBD2. The CDR3 runs to 14 residues. Germline V CDR1 and CDR2: SGHVS, FQNEAQ. CDR3 sequence (DNA): TGTGACAGCAGCTTACGGACTAGCATAGGTGAGCAGTTCTTC. It yields the protein CDSSLRTSIGEQFF.

This clone was seen at least ten times. V is TRBV14 and J is TRBJ1-1; TRBD1 agrees at 9 bases. The CDR3 runs 14 residues. V dropped 5 bases and J dropped 4; count of bases not matched to a gene: 5. Germline-derived CDR1 and CDR2 are SGHDN and FVKESK. DNA for the CDR3: TGTGCCAGCAGCAAGACAGGGGGGACCACTGAAGCTTTCTTT. Its translation is CASSKTGGTTEAFF.

The J gene is TRBJ1-1, the V gene TRBV12-3 or TRBV12-4, with D possibly matching TRBD1 (6 bases). Trimming removed 7 bases at V and 5 bases at J, with 17 bases between. The CDR3 consists of 14 residues. The CDR3 DNA follows: TGTGCCAGCACTCCGGAAAAGGGGGTAACTGAAGCTTTCTTT. Amino acid sequence: CASTPEKGVTEAFF.

This clone has just a few counts. The chain employs TRBV28 and TRBJ2-5; D gene ambiguous. Germline V CDR1 and CDR2: MDHEN, SYDVKM. CDR3 length: 15 residues. V was cut by 1 base and J by 5 bases, with 14 bases left in between. This CDR3 reads CASSLFSAGRETQYF. In nucleotides, the CDR3 is TGTGCCAGCAGTTTATTCTCAGCCGGGCGGGAGACCCAGTACTTC.

This clone was observed a few times. The V call is TRBV6-5, the J call TRBJ2-1; possibly TRBD1 or TRBD2 for D (5 bases each). This CDR3 region has 13 residues. The germline gives CDR1 MNHEY, CDR2 SVGAGI. V was shortened by 0 bases and J by 8 bases, with 8 bases between the two germline ends. The CDR3 nucleotides are TGTGCCAGCAGTTACTCTTTGGGGGATGAGCAGTTCTTC. It encodes CASSYSLGDEQFF.

Only a few counts were recorded for this clone. The gene calls are TRBV11-2 and TRBJ2-2; TRBD1 matches at 8 bases. Germline CDR1 SGHAT, CDR2 FQNNGV. The CDR3 loop spans 17 amino acids. Losses at the gene ends were 1 base for V and 7 bases for J; bases not matched to a gene: 11. CDR3: CASSLGAPTGAGGELFF. In DNA form, the CDR3 reads TGTGCCAGCAGCTTAGGGGCCCCGACAGGGGCGGGCGGGGAGCTGTTTTTT.

This clone was seen a few times. The junction departs from the called germline gene at one end, perhaps through a read error. The rearrangement joins TRBV5-8 to TRBJ1-2; 11 nucleotides align to TRBD1. The CDR3 covers 15 residues. The germline V gene encodes CDR1 SGHTS and CDR2 YDEGEE. The CDR3: CASSPRTGGDYCYTF. The CDR3 bases are TGTGCCAGCAGCCCACGGACAGGGGGCGACTATTGCTACACCTTC.

A few counts support this clone. The chain links TRBV5-1 to TRBJ2-1; D perhaps matches TRBD2 (6 bases). There are 14 residues in the CDR3. Germline CDR1 is SGHRS and CDR2 is YFSETQ. V was pared by 4 bases and J by 4 bases, with 12 bases between. DNA of the CDR3: TGCGCCAGCAGCCGGAGGGACCCTTACAATGAGCAGTTCTTC. It specifies CASSRRDPYNEQFF.

This clone showed up many times. The J gene is TRBJ1-2, the V gene TRBV3-1; no firm D call. The CDR3 length is 12 residues. Germline lookup yields CDR1 LGHDT and CDR2 YNNKEL (reference sequence). The V end lost 2 bases, the J end lost 2 bases, and 3 bases lay between the germline ends. The CDR3 coding sequence is TGTGCCAGCAGCCAATTGAACTATGGCTACACCTTC. Protein sequence: CASSQLNYGYTF.

This clone was detected ten times or more. The rearrangement uses TRBV15 and TRBJ2-3; D gene uncertain. V was clipped by 3 bases and J by 2 bases, with 6 bases between them. Germline CDR1 is LNHNV and CDR2 is YYDKDF (reference sequence). CDR3 length: 13 amino acids. The CDR3 bases are TGTGCCACCAGCAGGGGCTACACAGATACGCAGTATTTT. Its translation is CATSRGYTDTQYF.

This clone was seen ten or more times. The rearrangement uses TRBV3-1 and TRBJ2-2; tentative D call: TRBD1 (7 bases). This CDR3 has 18 amino acids. V lost 3 bases, J lost 1 base, and 18 bases lay in between. Germline lookup yields CDR1 LGHDT and CDR2 YNNKEL (reference sequence). CDR3 loop: CASSHRRAGQQNTGELFF. CDR3 nucleotides: TGTGCCAGCAGCCATAGGAGGGCGGGACAGCAGAACACCGGGGAGCTGTTTTTT. Based on the CDR3 plus reference TRBV3-1 and TRBJ2-2, the full variable domain is DTAVSQTPKYLVTQMGNDKSIKCEQNLGHDTMYWYKQDSKKFLKIMFSYNNKELIINETVPNRFSPKSPDKAHLNLHINSLELGDSAVYFCASSHRRAGQQNTGELFFGEGSRLTVL.

The V and J genes are TRBV20-1 and TRBJ2-5, with TRBD1 matching over 9 bases. The CDR3 has 15 amino acids. From germline, CDR1 is DFQATT and CDR2 SNEGSKA (reference sequence). Trimming at V came to 2 bases and at J to 2 bases, leaving 6 bases not matched to a gene. CDR3 sequence: CSARTGGDLQETQYF. The CDR3 DNA reads as TGCAGTGCTAGAACAGGGGGCGACTTACAAGAGACCCAGTACTTC.

The rearrangement links TRBV28 to TRBJ2-1; 7 nucleotides line up with TRBD2. The junction had 4 bases not matched to a gene; V was cut back by 5 bases and J by 9 bases. The V gene's germline CDR1 is MDHEN and CDR2 SYDVKM. CDR3 length: 12 amino acids. CDR3 region: CASSETSREQFF. Here the CDR3 DNA reads TGTGCCAGCAGTGAGACTAGCCGTGAGCAGTTCTTC.

This clone showed up many times. The chain employs TRBV6-1 and TRBJ1-1; D possibly corresponds to TRBD1 (5 bases). The CDR3 covers 16 residues. Per the germline V gene, CDR1 is MNHNS and CDR2 is SASEGT. Trimming removed 7 bases at V and 5 bases at J, with 23 bases between. The CDR3, as DNA: TGTGCCAGCACCTTAAAGGGACCTTTGGGGAGTACTGAAGCTTTCTTT. Protein: CASTLKGPLGSTEAFF.

This clone was seen only a few times. An end of the junction differs from the germline gene, which may be a read error. Other DNA sequences in the sample encode the same CDR3. This chain joins TRBV20-1 and TRBJ2-2; tentative D call: TRBD2 (5 bases). Germline CDR1 DFQATT, CDR2 SNEGSKA (reference sequence). The CDR3 has 15 residues. CDR3 sequence: CSARDSTGNTGELFF. The CDR3 DNA is TGCAGTGCTAGAGATTCGACGGGGAACACTGGGGAGCTGTTTTTT.